Each of the 32 T cell receptor beta chains below was sequenced from the same sample in a study of beta chain features in type 1 diabetes. What was sequenced were expressed TCRB transcripts, since all of the isolated RNA had been reverse transcribed. TCRdb's copy holds only in-frame clones and misses some; the assay was immunoSEQ multiplex PCR. Of under 900,000 clones in the sample, about a sixth were seen once. Input material: naive CD4+ T cells from blood. The receptors were sampled from a young woman in good health.

The V call is TRBV27, the J call TRBJ2-1; 8 bases are shared with TRBD1. Unmatched junction bases numbered 11, after V lost 6 bases and J lost 7 bases. Germline values: CDR1 MNHEY, CDR2 SMNVEV (reference sequence). This CDR3 comprises 15 residues. CDR3 in DNA: TGTGCCAGCAGCCCTGAGGACAGGGTTTTGAATGAGCAGTTCTTC. The encoded protein is CASSPEDRVLNEQFF.

This clone has more than one count but fewer than ten. This sequence joins TRBV9 and TRBJ2-4; 14 nucleotides line up with TRBD2. Trimming at V came to 2 bases and at J to 1 base, leaving 23 bases not matched to a gene. The CDR3 sequence is 24 residues long. In germline, CDR1 is SGDLS, CDR2 YYNGEE. The CDR3 nucleotides read TGTGCCAGCAGCGTCCTGACCGGGACTAGCGGGAGTAACGAGTTGGGGAAGGCCAAAAACATTCAGTACTTC. Residues: CASSVLTGTSGSNELGKAKNIQYF.

The DNA for the CDR3 is TGTGCCAGCAGTTACGGACAGGGGACCGAGCAGTACTTC. Protein sequence: CASSYGQGTEQYF. V gene TRBV6-6 combines with J gene TRBJ2-7; the match to TRBD1 covers 9 bases. Trimming removed 2 bases from V and 6 bases from J; junction bases left unmatched: 2. This CDR3 has 13 amino acids. Germline V lookup: CDR1 MNHNY, CDR2 SVGAGI (reference sequence).

This clone was seen more than once but under ten times. The rearrangement joins TRBV18 to TRBJ2-7; D may be TRBD1 or TRBD2 (5 bases each). In germline, CDR1 is KGHSH, CDR2 LQKENI. V lost 3 bases to trimming and J lost 3 bases, with 15 bases between them. The CDR3 sequence is 15 residues long. The CDR3 nucleotides are TGTGCCAGCTCACCTCGGGGCTGGACTGGCTACGAGCAGTACTTC. Amino acids: CASSPRGWTGYEQYF.

The chain carries TRBV7-2 and TRBJ2-1; 9 bases are a match to TRBD1. From germline, CDR1 is SGHTA and CDR2 FQGNSA. The CDR3 contains 17 residues. J was trimmed by 7 bases and V by 5 bases; bases with no gene match: 15. The CDR3 nucleotides are TGTGCCAGCAGCCTCGCGCGCGCAGGACAGGGGATTAATGAGCAGTTCTTC. Translated: CASSLARAGQGINEQFF.

This clone was observed a few times. The same CDR3 also results from other DNA sequences found in this sample. V is TRBV5-1 and J is TRBJ2-1, with 9 bases aligning to TRBD2. Unmatched junction bases numbered 2, after V lost 0 bases and J lost 7 bases. Germline CDR1 reads SGHRS; CDR2 reads YFSETQ. The CDR3 spans 14 residues. The CDR3 here is CASSLGLAGNEQFF. The CDR3 nucleotides read TGCGCCAGCAGCTTGGGGCTAGCGGGAAATGAGCAGTTCTTC. Together with reference TRBV5-1 and TRBJ2-1, the CDR3 gives the full variable domain: KAGVTQTPRYLIKTRGQQVTLSCSPISGHRSVSWYQQTPGQGLQFLFEYFSETQRNKGNFPGRFSGRQFSNSRSEMNVSTLELGDSALYLCASSLGLAGNEQFFGPGTRLTVL.

There are a few counts of this clone. The rearrangement links TRBV2 to TRBJ2-5; weak D call: TRBD1 (5 bases). The CDR3 has 13 residues. Germline V gene data show CDR1 as SNHLY and CDR2 as FYNNEI. V was trimmed by 9 bases and J by 5 bases, leaving 16 bases between them. The CDR3 sequence is CARKAQGSETQYF. DNA for the CDR3: TGTGCCAGAAAGGCTCAGGGTTCGGAGACCCAGTACTTC.

This clone turned up a few times. V usage is TRBV30 and J usage is TRBJ1-5; D is unresolved. Looked up from germline, CDR1 is GTSNPN and CDR2 is SVGIG (reference sequence). The CDR3 is 10 residues long. Trimming removed 4 bases at V and 7 bases at J, with 5 bases between. In nucleotides, the CDR3 is TGTGCCTGGATTAGACAGCCCCAGCATTTT. Translation: CAWIRQPQHF.

CDR3 amino acids: CASSVERRDSPLHF. CDR3 sequence (DNA): TGTGCCAGCAGCGTAGAGAGGAGGGATTCACCCCTCCACTTT. The chain carries TRBV9 and TRBJ1-6; D is undetermined. The CDR3 runs 14 residues. Looked up from germline, CDR1 is SGDLS and CDR2 is YYNGEE. Trimming shortened V by 0 bases and J by 8 bases, and 9 bases separated the two germline ends.

Only a few counts were recorded for this clone. The rearrangement joins TRBV5-1 to TRBJ2-6, with a tentative D call TRBD1 (6 bases). The V gene's germline CDR1 is SGHRS and CDR2 YFSETQ. V gave up 6 bases and J gave up 3 bases, with 13 bases separating them. The length of the CDR3 is 15 residues. The DNA for the CDR3 is TGCGCCAGCACTAACAGGGTAGATGGGGCCAACGTCCTGACTTTC. It encodes CASTNRVDGANVLTF. Looking up the rest from reference TRBV5-1 and TRBJ2-6 gives the full variable domain: KAGVTQTPRYLIKTRGQQVTLSCSPISGHRSVSWYQQTPGQGLQFLFEYFSETQRNKGNFPGRFSGRQFSNSRSEMNVSTLELGDSALYLCASTNRVDGANVLTFGAGSRLTVL.

There are a few counts of this clone. The rearrangement uses TRBV19 and TRBJ2-7; 8 nucleotides match TRBD1. V gave up 5 bases and J gave up 4 bases; unmatched junction bases: 10. The CDR3 extends over 15 amino acids. Germline CDR1 is LNHDA and CDR2 is SQIVND (reference sequence). CDR3 in amino acids: CASSVTGTGLYEQYF. CDR3 DNA sequence: TGTGCCAGTAGTGTCACCGGGACAGGACTATACGAGCAGTACTTC.

For the CDR3, the DNA is TGTGCCAGCATTAGCCAAACAAGTGCAGATACGCAGTATTTT. Translating it yields CASISQTSADTQYF. V is TRBV2 and J is TRBJ2-3; D is unclear. Germline CDR1 and CDR2: SNHLY and FYNNEI. The ends were cut back, 7 bases at V and 4 bases at J, with 15 bases in the middle. CDR3 length: 14 amino acids.

The chain is built from TRBV7-2 and TRBJ2-1; no clear D. V lost 5 bases to trimming and J lost 5 bases, with 10 bases between them. Germline V gene lookup returns CDR1 SGHTA and CDR2 FQGNSA. CDR3 length: 13 residues. CDR3 sequence: CASSQRRNNEQFF. CDR3 bases: TGTGCCAGCAGCCAGAGGAGAAACAATGAGCAGTTCTTC.

This clone was seen a few times. V is TRBV7-9 and J is TRBJ2-5, with a possible D match to TRBD2 (6 bases). Trimming shortened V by 1 base and J by 5 bases, and 11 bases separated the two germline ends. The CDR3 contains 14 residues. Germline V gene data show CDR1 as SEHNR and CDR2 as FQNEAQ (reference sequence). The CDR3 region is CASSLGREEETQYF. CDR3 in DNA: TGTGCCAGCAGCTTAGGGAGGGAAGAGGAGACCCAGTACTTC.

The chain has TRBV27 and TRBJ2-5; no firm D call. CDR1 and CDR2 from the germline V gene are MNHEY and SMNVEV (reference sequence). The CDR3 covers 12 residues. Trimming shortened V by 4 bases and J by 0 bases, and 3 bases separated the two germline ends. In nucleotides, the CDR3 is TGTGCCAGCAGTTCAAACCAAGAGACCCAGTACTTC. Its translation is CASSSNQETQYF.

This chain joins TRBV19 and TRBJ2-7; 8 nucleotides match TRBD1. CDR3 size: 15 residues. V shed 6 bases and J 0 bases; nucleotides not matched to a gene: 7. Germline loops: CDR1 LNHDA, CDR2 SQIVND (reference sequence). The CDR3 protein is CASSSGQGTSYEQYF. CDR3 nucleotides: TGTGCCAGTAGCTCCGGACAGGGTACCTCCTACGAGCAGTACTTC.

This chain uses TRBV18 with TRBJ2-1; 10 bases are a match to TRBD1. Germline V lookup: CDR1 KGHSH, CDR2 LQKENI. CDR3 length: 15 residues. J was trimmed by 5 bases and V by 4 bases; bases with no gene match: 5. The CDR3 region is CASSQAGTGDNEQFF. Written as DNA, the CDR3 is TGTGCCAGCTCACAGGCCGGGACAGGGGACAATGAGCAGTTCTTC. The full variable domain, with the rest looked up from reference TRBV18 and TRBJ2-1, is NAGVMQNPRHLVRRRGQEARLRCSPMKGHSHVYWYRQLPEEGLKFMVYLQKENIIDESGMPKERFSAEFPKEGPSILRIQQVVRGDSAAYFCASSQAGTGDNEQFFGPGTRLTVL.

This chain uses TRBV28 with TRBJ2-4; D possibly uses TRBD1 or TRBD2 (5 bases each). The CDR3 contains 15 residues. The V end lost 0 bases, the J end lost 7 bases, and 13 bases lay between the germline ends. CDR1 is MDHEN, CDR2 SYDVKM, per germline. The CDR3 region is CASSLWGESTNIQYF. CDR3 bases: TGTGCCAGCAGTTTATGGGGGGAGAGTACGAACATTCAGTACTTC.

The chain has TRBV15 and TRBJ1-5; D uncertain. Trimming pared 0 bases from V and 3 bases from J, leaving 12 bases between. CDR3 length equals 16 residues. The germline gives CDR1 LNHNV, CDR2 YYDKDF (reference sequence). CDR3 DNA: TGTGCCACCAGCAGAGATACCGGACCGAACAATCAGCCCCAGCATTTT. Translating it yields CATSRDTGPNNQPQHF. Complete variable domain (other parts from reference TRBV15 and TRBJ1-5): DAMVIQNPRYQVTQFGKPVTLSCSQTLNHNVMYWYQQKSSQAPKLLFHYYDKDFNNEADTPDNFQSRRPNTSFCFLDIRSPGLGDTAMYLCATSRDTGPNNQPQHFGDGTRLSIL.

The V and J genes are TRBV7-6 and TRBJ2-1, with 9 bases lining up with TRBD2. V dropped 7 bases and J dropped 2; count of bases not matched to a gene: 9. Germline-derived CDR1 and CDR2 are SGHVS and FNYEAQ. The CDR3 extends over 16 amino acids. The DNA of the CDR3 is TGTGCCAGCACCCCTGCCGGGACTAGCCCCTACAATGAGCAGTTCTTC. Protein sequence: CASTPAGTSPYNEQFF.

This clone was detected only a few times. The chain joins TRBV5-6 to TRBJ2-2, with D unresolved. Deletions cut 0 bases from V and 9 bases from J, with 12 bases between. The CDR3 covers 14 residues. CDR1 and CDR2 (germline): SGHDT, YYEEEE. The DNA of the CDR3 is TGTGCCAGCAGCTTGGAGAGTCTCCCCCGGGAGCTGTTTTTT. As protein: CASSLESLPRELFF.

V usage is TRBV25-1 and J usage is TRBJ1-2; weak D call: TRBD1 (5 bases). CDR1 is MGHDK and CDR2 is SYGVNS in the germline V gene. V lost 4 bases, J lost 8 bases, and 14 bases lay in between. The CDR3 extends over 13 amino acids. The CDR3 bases are TGTGCCAGCAGTGGGCCAGGGCCGGGGGGCTACACCTTC. It translates to CASSGPGPGGYTF.

This chain links TRBV19 with TRBJ2-2; D gene unclear. The CDR3 is 12 amino acids. Looked up from germline, CDR1 is LNHDA and CDR2 is SQIVND (reference sequence). V was trimmed by 6 bases and J by 0 bases, leaving 2 bases between them. CDR3 protein: CASRSNTGELFF. The DNA for the CDR3 is TGTGCCAGTAGATCGAACACCGGGGAGCTGTTTTTT.

The chain uses TRBV28 and TRBJ2-1; no definite D call. Between the trimmed V and J ends, which lost 1 base and 12 bases, there was a span of 19 bases. Germline V CDR1 and CDR2: MDHEN, SYDVKM. This CDR3 comprises 15 residues. The CDR3 is CASSLLGYPIQGQFF. In nucleotides, the CDR3 is TGTGCCAGCAGTTTATTGGGCTACCCAATACAAGGGCAGTTCTTC.

With respect to this clone: This sample also contains other DNA sequences that code for the same CDR3. The chain carries TRBV6-5 and TRBJ1-5; no reliable D call. Germline CDR1 reads MNHEY; CDR2 reads SVGAGI. The ends were cut back, 2 bases at V and 0 bases at J, with 5 bases in the middle. The CDR3 totals 14 residues. CDR3: CASSYSSSNQPQHF. CDR3 DNA sequence: TGTGCCAGCAGTTACAGTAGTAGCAATCAGCCCCAGCATTTT.

There are a few counts of this clone. V and J are TRBV6-5 and TRBJ2-3; TRBD1 or TRBD2 may be the D gene (5 bases each). Germline V gene data show CDR1 as MNHEY and CDR2 as SVGAGI. The CDR3 is 15 amino acids. Trimming left V 4 bases short and J 1 base short, with 12 bases between. CDR3: CASSSAVGRTDTQYF. The DNA of the CDR3 is TGTGCCAGCAGTTCCGCGGTGGGACGCACAGATACGCAGTATTTT.

This clone was observed a few times. J is TRBJ2-1 and V is TRBV19; tentatively, D is TRBD2 (6 bases). Germline V gene lookup returns CDR1 LNHDA and CDR2 SQIVND (reference sequence). The CDR3 has 15 amino acids. Trimming removed 3 bases from V and 2 bases from J, with 11 bases in between. The CDR3 protein is CASSMAGTTYNEQFF. The CDR3 bases are TGTGCCAGTAGTATGGCGGGAACTACCTACAATGAGCAGTTCTTC.

This clone was observed a handful of times. The chain recombines TRBV18 with TRBJ2-3; no reliable D call. This CDR3 is built from 13 residues. Looked up from germline, CDR1 is KGHSH and CDR2 is LQKENI. V lost 5 bases and J 1 base, leaving 7 bases between the germline ends. The CDR3 protein is CASSNGGTDTQYF. CDR3 nucleotide sequence: TGTGCCAGCTCAAACGGAGGCACAGATACGCAGTATTTT.

This clone was observed a handful of times. The chain joins TRBV27 to TRBJ2-1; 13 bases align to TRBD2. This CDR3 contains 16 residues. The J segment lost 3 bases and the V segment lost 6 bases, leaving 5 bases of the junction unmatched. Looked up from germline, CDR1 is MNHEY and CDR2 is SMNVEV (reference sequence). DNA for the CDR3: TGTGCCAGCAGACCCGGGACTAGCGGGATCTACAATGAGCAGTTCTTC. Translating gives CASRPGTSGIYNEQFF.

Details on this clone: Different DNA sequences within this sample yield the same CDR3. The chain uses TRBV18 and TRBJ1-5; unclear D gene. Per germline, CDR1 KGHSH and CDR2 LQKENI. V lost 2 bases, J lost 4 bases, and 6 bases lay in between. This CDR3 spans 13 amino acids. For the CDR3, the DNA is TGTGCCAGCTCACCAGGTGAAAATCAGCCCCAGCATTTT. Residues: CASSPGENQPQHF.

The genes are TRBV27 and TRBJ2-7, with D perhaps TRBD1 (6 bases). The CDR3 is 12 residues long. Looked up from germline, CDR1 is MNHEY and CDR2 is SMNVEV (reference sequence). Between the trimmed V and J ends, which lost 6 bases and 6 bases, there was a span of 12 bases. In DNA form, the CDR3 reads TGTGCCAGCAGGGTCCCGACAGGCGAGCAGTACTTC. It encodes CASRVPTGEQYF.

The chain couples TRBV7-9 to TRBJ1-2; D is undetermined. Germline values: CDR1 SEHNR, CDR2 FQNEAQ (reference sequence). V dropped 2 bases and J dropped 2 bases, with 15 bases sitting between them. The CDR3 is 16 amino acids. The CDR3 region is CASSLQSSRANYGYTF. In nucleotides, the CDR3 is TGTGCCAGCAGCTTACAGTCCTCGAGAGCGAACTATGGCTACACCTTC.